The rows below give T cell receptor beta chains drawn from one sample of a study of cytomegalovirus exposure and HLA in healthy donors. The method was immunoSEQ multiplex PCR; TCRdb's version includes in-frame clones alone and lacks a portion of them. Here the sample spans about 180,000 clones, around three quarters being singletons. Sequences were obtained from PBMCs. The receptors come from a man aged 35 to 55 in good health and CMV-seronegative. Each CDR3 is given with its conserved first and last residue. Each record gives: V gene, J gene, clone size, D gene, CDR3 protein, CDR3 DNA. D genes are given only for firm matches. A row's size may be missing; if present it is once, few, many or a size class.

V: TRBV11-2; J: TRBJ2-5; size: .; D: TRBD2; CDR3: CASSSRPGTSGRSETQYF; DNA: TGTGCCAGCAGCTCCCGACCGGGGACTAGCGGGAGAAGTGAGACCCAGTACTTC
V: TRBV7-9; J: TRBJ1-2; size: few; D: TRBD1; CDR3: CASSLGQGAPRGYTF; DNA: TGTGCCAGCAGCTTGGGACAGGGGGCCCCTCGGGGCTACACCTTC
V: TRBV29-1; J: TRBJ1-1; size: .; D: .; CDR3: CSVPQAERGTDTEAFF; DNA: TGCAGCGTTCCTCAAGCGGAGAGGGGGACGGACACTGAAGCTTTCTTT
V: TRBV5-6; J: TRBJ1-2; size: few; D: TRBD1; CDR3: CASSYPGTGGFGYTF; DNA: TGTGCCAGCAGTTACCCCGGGACAGGGGGCTTTGGCTACACCTTC
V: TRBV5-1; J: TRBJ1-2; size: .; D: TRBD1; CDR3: CASSLEGTGVYGYTF; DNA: TGCGCCAGCAGCTTGGAAGGGACAGGGGTTTATGGCTACACCTTC
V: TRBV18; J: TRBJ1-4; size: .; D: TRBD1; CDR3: CASSPSRGQGNEKLFF; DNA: TGTGCCAGCTCACCCTCCCGGGGACAGGGTAATGAAAAACTGTTTTTT
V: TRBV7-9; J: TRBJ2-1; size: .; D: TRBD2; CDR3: CASSLALAGLNEQFF; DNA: TGTGCCAGCAGCTTAGCACTAGCGGGTCTAAATGAGCAGTTCTTC
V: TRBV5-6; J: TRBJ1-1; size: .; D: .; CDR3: CASSPGRSEAFF; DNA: TGTGCCAGCAGCCCGGGAAGATCTGAAGCTTTCTTT
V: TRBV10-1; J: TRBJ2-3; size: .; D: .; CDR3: CASSEGSARTDTQYF; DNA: TGCGCCAGCAGTGAAGGTAGCGCCCGCACAGATACGCAGTATTTT
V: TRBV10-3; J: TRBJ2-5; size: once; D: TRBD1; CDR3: CAISQGDRGETQYF; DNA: TGTGCCATCAGCCAGGGGGACAGAGGAGAGACCCAGTACTTC
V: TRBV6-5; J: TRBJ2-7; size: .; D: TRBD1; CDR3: CASSYPDRGEQYF; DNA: TGTGCCAGCAGTTACCCCGACAGGGGCGAGCAGTACTTC
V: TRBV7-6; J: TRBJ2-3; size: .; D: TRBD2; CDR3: CASSLATSSGRIPTQYF; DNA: TGTGCCAGCAGCCTCGCCACGTCTAGCGGGAGGATTCCTACGCAGTATTTT
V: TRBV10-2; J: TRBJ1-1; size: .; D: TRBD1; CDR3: CASSDLQGAGDTEAFF; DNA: TGCGCCAGCAGTGACCTACAGGGGGCGGGGGACACTGAAGCTTTCTTT
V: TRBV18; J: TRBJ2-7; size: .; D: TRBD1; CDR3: CASFRDRDSYEQYF; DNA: TGTGCCAGCTTCCGGGACAGGGACTCCTACGAGCAGTACTTC
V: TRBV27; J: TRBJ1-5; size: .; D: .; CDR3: CASSFSGGRGLIAGQPQHF; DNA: TGTGCCAGCAGTTTTTCGGGAGGGAGAGGGCTTATAGCGGGCCAGCCCCAGCATTTT
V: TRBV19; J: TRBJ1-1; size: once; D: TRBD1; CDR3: CASSSSWTGVRTEAFF; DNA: TGTGCCAGTAGTTCGAGCTGGACAGGGGTTCGGACTGAAGCTTTCTTT
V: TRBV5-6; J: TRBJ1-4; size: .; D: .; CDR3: CASSRGGATNEKLFF; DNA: TGTGCCAGCAGCCGAGGGGGGGCAACTAATGAAAAACTGTTTTTT
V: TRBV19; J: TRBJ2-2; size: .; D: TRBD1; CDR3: CASSGTGGLFRELFF; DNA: TGTGCCAGTAGCGGGACAGGGGGCCTATTCCGGGAGCTGTTTTTT
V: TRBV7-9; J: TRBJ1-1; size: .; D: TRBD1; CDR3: CSSSPAGTGNWNTEAFF; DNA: TGTTCCAGCAGCCCCGCAGGGACAGGGAATTGGAACACTGAAGCTTTCTTT
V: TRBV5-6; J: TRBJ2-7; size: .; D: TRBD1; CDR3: CASTIAGTGAYEQYF; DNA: TGTGCCAGCACCATCGCCGGGACAGGGGCGTACGAGCAGTACTTC
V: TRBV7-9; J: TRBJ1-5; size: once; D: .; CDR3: CASSPGGHSNQPQHF; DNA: TGTGCCAGCAGCCCCGGCGGCCATAGCAATCAGCCCCAGCATTTT
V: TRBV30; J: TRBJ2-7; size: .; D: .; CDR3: CAWGLHVPTGEQYF; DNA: TGTGCCTGGGGGCTACACGTCCCGACGGGGGAGCAGTACTTC
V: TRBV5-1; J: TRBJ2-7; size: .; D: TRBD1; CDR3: CASSLDQGARYEQYF; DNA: TGCGCCAGCAGCTTGGACCAGGGGGCGCGGTACGAGCAGTACTTC
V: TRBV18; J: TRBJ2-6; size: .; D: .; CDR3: CASLRSRANVLTF; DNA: TGTGCCAGCCTTCGGTCGAGGGCCAACGTCCTGACTTTC
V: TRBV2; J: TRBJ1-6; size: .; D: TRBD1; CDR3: CATRDSRNSPLHF; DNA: TGTGCCACCAGGGACAGCCGGAATTCACCCCTCCACTTT
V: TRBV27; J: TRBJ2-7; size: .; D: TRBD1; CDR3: CASSSSGTGSYEQYF; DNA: TGTGCCAGCAGTTCGTCCGGGACAGGGAGTTACGAGCAGTACTTC
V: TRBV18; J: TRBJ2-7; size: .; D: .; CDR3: CASSGDEQYF; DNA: TGTGCCAGCTCCGGAGACGAGCAGTACTTC
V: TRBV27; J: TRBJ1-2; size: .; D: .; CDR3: CASSLSANPNYGYTF; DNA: TGTGCCAGCAGTTTATCTGCGAATCCTAACTATGGCTACACCTTC
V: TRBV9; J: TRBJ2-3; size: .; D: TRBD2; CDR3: CASSGTGTSGSNTQYF; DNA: TGTGCCAGCAGCGGGACAGGGACTAGCGGATCTAATACGCAGTATTTT
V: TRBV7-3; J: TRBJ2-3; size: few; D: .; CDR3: CASSPSGGGTQYF; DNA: TGTGCCAGCAGCCCGTCCGGGGGAGGTACGCAGTATTTT
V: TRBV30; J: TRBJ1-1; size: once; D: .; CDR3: CAWSVRGLFTEAFF; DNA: TGTGCCTGGAGTGTACGGGGTCTTTTCACTGAAGCTTTCTTT
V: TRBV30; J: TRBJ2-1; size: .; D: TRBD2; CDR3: CAWSPGGSNEQFF; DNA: TGTGCCTGGAGCCCGGGGGGGTCGAATGAGCAGTTCTTC
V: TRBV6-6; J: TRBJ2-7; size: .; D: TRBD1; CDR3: CASREQGAIDEQYF; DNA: TGTGCCAGCAGGGAACAGGGGGCTATCGACGAGCAGTACTTC
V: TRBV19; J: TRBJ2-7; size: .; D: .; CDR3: CASSIDKGGVEQYF; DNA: TGTGCCAGTAGTATAGATAAGGGAGGTGTCGAGCAGTACTTC
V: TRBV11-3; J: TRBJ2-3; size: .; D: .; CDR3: CASSYRGGTDTQYF; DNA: TGTGCCAGCAGCTACAGGGGAGGAACAGATACGCAGTATTTT